This T cell receptor (beta chain) was recovered during a study of human T cells and chemical hapten exposure. The time point is: patch test 2, 6 weeks after DPC sensitization. Treatment described: therapeutic diphenylcyclopropenone sensitization with weekly scalp DPC. Using its own MiXCR run on the RACE reads, TCRdb lists one record per CDR3 protein. The data hold 75,000 to 100,000 distinct CDR3 sequences, with 9.3% observed a single time. V lost 3 bases and J 1 base, leaving 12 bases between the germline ends. This CDR3 is built from 14 residues. Per the germline V gene, CDR1 is SQVTM and CDR2 is ANQGSEA. This clonotype was recorded a few times.

The TCR was taken from a woman aged 40-49 years with alopecia areata. Some clones in this sample may be carry-over from other donors' samples. This chain connects TRBV29-1 to TRBJ1-1; D gene uncertain. The sequences come from whole blood, collected in connection with sensitization to the hapten diphenylcyclopropenone (DPC). The chain's CDR3 is CSVEFGVANTEAFF. In DNA, the CDR3 is TGCAGCGTTGAGTTTGGGGTGGCGAACACTGAAGCTTTCTTT.